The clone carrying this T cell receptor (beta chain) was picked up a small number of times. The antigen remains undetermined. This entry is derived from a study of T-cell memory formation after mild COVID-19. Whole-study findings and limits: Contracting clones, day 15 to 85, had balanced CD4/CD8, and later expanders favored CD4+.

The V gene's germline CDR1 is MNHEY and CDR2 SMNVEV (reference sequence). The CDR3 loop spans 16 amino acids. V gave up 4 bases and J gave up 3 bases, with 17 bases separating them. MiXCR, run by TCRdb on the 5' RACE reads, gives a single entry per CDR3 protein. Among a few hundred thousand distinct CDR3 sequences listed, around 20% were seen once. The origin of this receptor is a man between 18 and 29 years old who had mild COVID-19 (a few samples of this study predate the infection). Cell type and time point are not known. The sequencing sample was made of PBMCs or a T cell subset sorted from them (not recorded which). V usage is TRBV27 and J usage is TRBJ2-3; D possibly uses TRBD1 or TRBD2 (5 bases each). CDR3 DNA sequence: TGTGCCAGCAGTTACCTGGGACCTGGAGGTACAGATACGCAGTATTTT. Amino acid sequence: CASSYLGPGGTDTQYF.